This T cell receptor (beta chain) is from a study of regulatory T cells in long-lasting Graves disease. CDR3-region Arm-PCR and iRepertoire HTBI primers produced the TCR beta libraries. MiXCR, applied by TCRdb to the multiplex PCR reads, yields one record per CDR3 protein. The sample has roughly 500,000 distinct CDR3 sequences, approximately 14% seen once. The CDR3 loop spans 14 amino acids. Germline-derived CDR1 and CDR2 are DFQATT and SNEGSKA (reference sequence). Trimming removed 6 bases from V and 3 bases from J; junction bases left unmatched: 8. Time point of the sample: newly diagnosed GD, antithyroid drugs for less than 3 months. PBMCs were the source of the RNA used for TCR sequencing. The data also belong to a second study, concerning T cells in Graves' hyperthyroidism and ophthalmopathy. That paper states: Hyperthyroidism in the patients, aged 18 to 65, was newly diagnosed and under 2 months in duration.

The chain uses TRBV20-1 and TRBJ2-7; 10 bases are a match to TRBD2. This clonotype originated in a woman between 45 and 65 years old with Graves disease. The sequencing used peripheral blood mononuclear cells (PBMCs), collected at new diagnosis, from a patient treated with antithyroid drugs. Here the CDR3 DNA reads TGCAGTGCCCCCTGGACTAGCGGAAACTACGAGCAGTACTTC. This sequence encodes CSAPWTSGNYEQYF.